These 16 T cell receptor beta chains originate from one sample sequenced in a study of cytomegalovirus exposure and HLA in healthy donors. Amplification used 60 Vbeta primers and 13 Jbeta primers. The method was immunoSEQ multiplex PCR; TCRdb's version includes in-frame clones alone and lacks a portion of them. The sample includes under 200,000 clones, roughly 90% seen only once; the top ten take 1.1%. The sequenced sample consisted of PBMCs. The receptors shown here come from a boy younger than 10 in good health and CMV-seronegative.

V gene TRBV9 combines with J gene TRBJ2-3, with 7 bases that match TRBD2. The CDR3 has 14 amino acids. From germline, CDR1 is SGDLS and CDR2 YYNGEE. The V gene end was trimmed by 4 bases and the J gene end by 4 bases; junction bases not matched to a gene: 6. For the CDR3, the DNA is TGTGCCAGCAGCCGCCGGGGGGTACCAGATACGCAGTATTTT. This codes for CASSRRGVPDTQYF.

The chain couples TRBV30 to TRBJ1-2; 10 bases map to TRBD1. The V gene end was trimmed by 1 base and the J gene end by 8 bases; junction bases not matched to a gene: 10. The CDR3 loop spans 15 amino acids. Germline values: CDR1 GTSNPN, CDR2 SVGIG (reference sequence). This chain's CDR3 is CAWSAGTGDLGGYTF. The CDR3 nucleotides are TGTGCCTGGAGTGCGGGGACAGGGGACCTCGGCGGCTACACCTTC.

This chain joins TRBV7-3 and TRBJ2-1, with TRBD2 identical over 12 bases. The CDR3 covers 16 residues. After removal of 5 bases from V and 7 bases from J, the junction contained 9 bases not matched to a gene. Germline V gene data show CDR1 as SGHTA and CDR2 as FQGTGA. CDR3 residues: CASSPSLAGGINEQFF. The DNA of the CDR3 is TGTGCCAGCAGCCCATCTCTAGCGGGAGGGATTAATGAGCAGTTCTTC.

The sample holds one count of this clone. The chain is built from TRBV5-1 and TRBJ2-1; 9 bases fit TRBD2. The V segment lost 0 bases and the J segment 8 bases; nucleotides outside the gene matches: 3. The CDR3 extends over 14 amino acids. Germline V gene data show CDR1 as SGHRS and CDR2 as YFSETQ. CDR3 DNA: TGCGCCAGCAGCTTGGTTTTAGCGGGGGATGAGCAGTTCTTC. Its translation: CASSLVLAGDEQFF. The full variable domain, its missing parts supplied by reference TRBV5-1 and TRBJ2-1, is KAGVTQTPRYLIKTRGQQVTLSCSPISGHRSVSWYQQTPGQGLQFLFEYFSETQRNKGNFPGRFSGRQFSNSRSEMNVSTLELGDSALYLCASSLVLAGDEQFFGPGTRLTVL.

V and J are TRBV19 and TRBJ2-7; 7 bases line up with TRBD2. V was pared by 3 bases and J by 6 bases, with 11 bases of the junction left unmatched. CDR1 is LNHDA, CDR2 SQIVND, per germline (reference sequence). The CDR3 covers 15 residues. The CDR3 here is CASSIISGTMSEQYF. The CDR3 nucleotides are TGTGCCAGTAGTATTATTTCCGGGACTATGAGCGAGCAGTACTTC. Full variable domain (outside the CDR3, taken from reference TRBV19 and TRBJ2-7): DGGITQSPKYLFRKEGQNVTLSCEQNLNHDAMYWYRQDPGQGLRLIYYSQIVNDFQKGDIAEGYSVSREKKESFPLTVTSAQKNPTAFYLCASSIISGTMSEQYFGPGTRLTVT.

For the CDR3, the DNA is TGTGCCAGCAGTTTGCGGGGACAGTCGTACAATGAGCAGTTCTTC. Translation gives CASSLRGQSYNEQFF. The rearrangement uses TRBV28 and TRBJ2-1, with D perhaps matching TRBD1 (7 bases). V was pared by 3 bases and J by 4 bases, with 13 bases between. CDR1 and CDR2 from the germline V gene are MDHEN and SYDVKM. This CDR3 is built from 15 residues.

The table lists this clone with a count of one. The CDR3, as DNA: TGTGCCAGCAGCTTTTGGTTGTCTCGGACAGATGATTCACCCCTCCACTTT. This gives the protein CASSFWLSRTDDSPLHF. The chain is built from TRBV11-2 and TRBJ1-6; a weak D match, TRBD1 (6 bases). The CDR3 is made up of 17 amino acids. V gave up 3 bases and J gave up 8 bases, with 20 bases separating them. The V gene's germline CDR1 is SGHAT and CDR2 FQNNGV.

The CDR3 loop is CASSQDAQGAYEQYF. The CDR3 nucleotides read TGTGCCAGCAGCCAAGATGCGCAGGGGGCCTACGAGCAGTACTTC. J is TRBJ2-7 and V is TRBV4-2; 7 bases fit TRBD1. Germline V gene data show CDR1 as LGHNA and CDR2 as YNFKEQ. This CDR3 spans 15 amino acids. Germline trimming cut 0 bases from V and 2 bases from J; bases unmatched to any gene: 4.

This sequence joins TRBV27 and TRBJ1-1, with TRBD1 matching over 7 bases. This CDR3 contains 14 residues. The germline V gene has CDR1 MNHEY and CDR2 SMNVEV (reference sequence). V lost 8 bases, J lost 4 bases, and 10 bases stayed unmatched. The CDR3 sequence: CASRRQGGGTEAFF. The CDR3 nucleotides are TGTGCCAGCCGCCGACAGGGAGGAGGCACTGAAGCTTTCTTT.

This chain joins TRBV30 and TRBJ2-2; D is perhaps TRBD1 (6 bases). Trimming pared 5 bases from V and 6 bases from J, leaving 13 bases between. The CDR3 has 13 amino acids. Germline V CDR1 and CDR2: GTSNPN, SVGIG (reference sequence). The CDR3 loop is CAWLQQGSGELFF. CDR3 DNA: TGTGCCTGGTTGCAACAGGGCTCCGGGGAGCTGTTTTTT.

The chain is built from TRBV6-5 and TRBJ2-3, with a possible D match to TRBD2 (6 bases). The CDR3 runs 13 residues. With 6 bases removed from V and 5 bases from J, the gap between germline ends came to 12 bases. Germline V lookup: CDR1 MNHEY, CDR2 SVGAGI. CDR3: CASRIPGGDTQYF. The DNA for the CDR3 is TGTGCCAGCAGGATCCCCGGGGGAGATACGCAGTATTTT.

This clone was recorded only once. This chain joins TRBV7-9 and TRBJ1-6, with D perhaps matching TRBD1 (5 bases). CDR3 length equals 12 residues. Per the germline V gene, CDR1 is SEHNR and CDR2 is FQNEAQ (reference sequence). The DNA for the CDR3 is TGTTCCGGGGGACGGGCTAATTCACCCCTCCACTTT. It translates to CSGGRANSPLHF. Together with reference TRBV7-9 and TRBJ1-6, the CDR3 gives the full variable domain: DTGVSQNPRHKITKRGQNVTFRCDPISEHNRLYWYRQTLGQGPEFLTYFQNEAQLEKSRLLSDRFSAERPKGSFSTLEIQRTEQGDSAMYLCSGGRANSPLHFGNGTRLTVT.

J is TRBJ2-2 and V is TRBV2; TRBD2 aligns across 7 bases. The germline gives CDR1 SNHLY, CDR2 FYNNEI. Trimming at V came to 6 bases and at J to 4 bases, leaving 11 bases not matched to a gene. This CDR3 region has 16 residues. In DNA form, the CDR3 reads TGTGCCAGCAGGGGGCAGACTAGCCGTCTCACCGGGGAGCTGTTTTTT. Residues: CASRGQTSRLTGELFF.

The gene calls are TRBV11-3 and TRBJ2-1; 10 nucleotides agree with TRBD1. V lost 5 bases to trimming and J lost 8 bases; unmatched junction nucleotides: 9. The CDR3 length is 15 residues. In germline, CDR1 is SGHNT, CDR2 YENEEA. The CDR3 sequence: CASSQTGGGFDEQFF. The CDR3 nucleotides read TGTGCCAGCAGCCAGACAGGGGGCGGTTTTGATGAGCAGTTCTTC.

The chain employs TRBV5-1 and TRBJ2-1, with 7 positions matching TRBD1. In germline, CDR1 is SGHRS, CDR2 YFSETQ. This CDR3 is built from 13 residues. V shed 2 bases and J 10 bases; nucleotides not matched to a gene: 6. The chain's CDR3 is CASSFPDRDEQFF. Written as DNA, the CDR3 is TGCGCCAGCAGCTTCCCCGACAGGGACGAGCAGTTCTTC. Based on the CDR3 plus reference TRBV5-1 and TRBJ2-1, the full variable domain is KAGVTQTPRYLIKTRGQQVTLSCSPISGHRSVSWYQQTPGQGLQFLFEYFSETQRNKGNFPGRFSGRQFSNSRSEMNVSTLELGDSALYLCASSFPDRDEQFFGPGTRLTVL.

The rearrangement links TRBV5-1 to TRBJ1-5; D gene ambiguous. The germline V and J ends were trimmed by 0 bases and 4 bases, with 11 bases remaining between them. The CDR3 is 15 amino acids. In germline, CDR1 is SGHRS, CDR2 YFSETQ. CDR3 amino acids: CASSLGVEENQPQHF. The CDR3 nucleotides are TGCGCCAGCAGCTTGGGGGTAGAGGAGAATCAGCCCCAGCATTTT.